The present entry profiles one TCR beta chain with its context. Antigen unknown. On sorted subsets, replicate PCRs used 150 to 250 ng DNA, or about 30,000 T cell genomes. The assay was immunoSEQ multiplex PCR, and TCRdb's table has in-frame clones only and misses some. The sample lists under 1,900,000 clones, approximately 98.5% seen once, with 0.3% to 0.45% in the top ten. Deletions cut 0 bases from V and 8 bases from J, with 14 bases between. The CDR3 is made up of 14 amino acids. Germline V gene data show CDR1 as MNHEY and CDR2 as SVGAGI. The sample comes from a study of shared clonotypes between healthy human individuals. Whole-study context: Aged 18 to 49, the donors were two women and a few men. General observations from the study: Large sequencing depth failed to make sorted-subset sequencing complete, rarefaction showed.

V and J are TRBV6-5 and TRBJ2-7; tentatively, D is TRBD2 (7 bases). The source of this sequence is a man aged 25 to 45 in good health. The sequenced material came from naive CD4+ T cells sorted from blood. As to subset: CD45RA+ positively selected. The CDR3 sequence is CASSYSRGGHQQYF. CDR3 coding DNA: TGTGCCAGCAGTTACTCAAGGGGGGGGCACCAGCAGTACTTC.